This T cell receptor (beta chain) was sequenced in a study of shared clonotypes between healthy human individuals. Trimming removed 2 bases from V and 1 base from J, with 11 bases in between. The CDR3 length is 15 residues. Germline V gene sequence: CDR1 KGHSH, CDR2 LQKENI. The protocol was immunoSEQ multiplex PCR, while the TCRdb copy is restricted to in-frame clones and leaves out a portion. The data hold about 680,000 clones, with less than 80% observed a single time. Sequencing was performed on memory CD4+ T cells sorted from blood. Subset described: CD45RA-negative fraction. The receptor's source is a woman in her thirties in good health. This chain joins TRBV18 and TRBJ1-1; no reliable D call. The CDR3 loop is CASSPKEGRNTEAFF. The CDR3 DNA is TGTGCCAGCTCACCAAAAGAAGGCAGGAACACTGAAGCTTTCTTT. The full variable domain, its missing parts supplied by reference TRBV18 and TRBJ1-1, is NAGVMQNPRHLVRRRGQEARLRCSPMKGHSHVYWYRQLPEEGLKFMVYLQKENIIDESGMPKERFSAEFPKEGPSILRIQQVVRGDSAAYFCASSPKEGRNTEAFFGQGTRLTVV.